This entry lists 4 T cell receptor beta chains sequenced from one sample in a study of T cell changes during pregnancy in multiple sclerosis (dated by TCRdb to between 2017 and 2020). The method was the immunoSEQ multiplex PCR assay. TCRdb provides this immuneACCESS table in a form limited to in-frame rearrangements. Some clones are lacking; in checked studies, under half of them reflect an unresolved V gene, and why the rest are absent is not known. This sample holds approximately 44,000 clones; roughly 90% were observed only once. 0.52% of the sample lies in the top ten. The sample in question was CD4+ T cells from peripheral blood mononuclear cells, obtained in the third trimester of pregnancy. Every receptor here comes from a female donor with multiple sclerosis, enrolled in a pregnancy study.

This chain uses TRBV2 with TRBJ2-5; D is perhaps TRBD2 (7 bases). V was pared by 9 bases and J by 5 bases, with 22 bases between. This CDR3 is built from 15 residues. The germline V gene has CDR1 SNHLY and CDR2 FYNNEI. CDR3 region: CASPNTRGARETQYF. The CDR3 bases are TGTGCCAGTCCCAACACTCGGGGGGCGCGGGAGACCCAGTACTTC. Full variable domain (rest looked up from reference TRBV2 and TRBJ2-5): EPEVTQTPSHQVTQMGQEVILRCVPISNHLYFYWYRQILGQKVEFLVSFYNNEISEKSEIFDDQFSVERPDGSNFTLKIRSTKLEDSAMYFCASPNTRGARETQYFGPGTRLLVL.

J is TRBJ2-7 and V is TRBV5-1, with 12 nucleotides matching TRBD2. Germline-derived CDR1 and CDR2 are SGHRS and YFSETQ. J gave up 2 bases and V 4 bases, and 10 bases lay outside the gene matches. CDR3 length equals 17 residues. DNA of the CDR3: TGCGCCAGCAGCCTCGGACTAGCGGGGAACGCACCCTACGAGCAGTACTTC. Translated: CASSLGLAGNAPYEQYF.

The rearrangement joins TRBV2 to TRBJ1-1; D is undetermined. Germline CDR1 and CDR2: SNHLY and FYNNEI. V lost 3 bases and J 0 bases, leaving 11 bases between the germline ends. CDR3 length: 15 amino acids. CDR3 region: CASSDDLGMNTEAFF. For the CDR3, the DNA is TGTGCCAGCAGTGACGATCTGGGCATGAACACTGAAGCTTTCTTT. The full variable domain, with the rest looked up from reference TRBV2 and TRBJ1-1, is EPEVTQTPSHQVTQMGQEVILRCVPISNHLYFYWYRQILGQKVEFLVSFYNNEISEKSEIFDDQFSVERPDGSNFTLKIRSTKLEDSAMYFCASSDDLGMNTEAFFGQGTRLTVV.

The chain employs TRBV6-1 and TRBJ1-2; D possibly corresponds to TRBD1 (5 bases). V shed 5 bases and J shed 3 bases, with 10 bases lying between them. The length of the CDR3 is 13 residues. Germline V gene lookup returns CDR1 MNHNS and CDR2 SASEGT. The CDR3 sequence is CASSLGGDYGYTF. The CDR3 DNA reads as TGTGCCAGCAGTCTTGGGGGGGACTATGGCTACACCTTC.